These 26 T cell receptor beta chains share one sample of origin, sequenced in a study of technical replicates of blood from a few donors. Assay used: immunoSEQ multiplex PCR; TCRdb lists only in-frame clones, some missing. The repertoire holds under 90,000 clones, with 95% to 98% as singletons. Sequencing was performed on T cells isolated from PBMCs. These receptors originate from a human donor in good health.

The chain is built from TRBV7-6 and TRBJ1-1, with D tentatively TRBD1 (6 bases). CDR1 SGHVS and CDR2 FNYEAQ come from the germline V gene. This CDR3 is 14 amino acids long. Trimming removed 2 bases at V and 0 bases at J, with 7 bases between. The CDR3 region is CASSLQGLNTEAFF. In DNA form, the CDR3 reads TGTGCCAGCAGCTTACAGGGGCTGAACACTGAAGCTTTCTTT.

This clone has a single count. This sequence joins TRBV6-5 and TRBJ2-7; 12 bases line up with TRBD1. The CDR3 spans 15 residues. J was trimmed by 9 bases and V by 4 bases; bases with no gene match: 10. Germline V lookup: CDR1 MNHEY, CDR2 SVGAGI. DNA of the CDR3: TGTGCCAGCAGTTCTGCCGGGACAGGGGGCGCTGGGCAGTACTTC. Its protein product is CASSSAGTGGAGQYF.

This chain connects TRBV28 to TRBJ2-2, with 8 positions matching TRBD1. CDR1 is MDHEN, CDR2 SYDVKM, per germline. The V gene end was trimmed by 4 bases and the J gene end by 0 bases; junction bases not matched to a gene: 4. The CDR3 runs to 16 residues. The CDR3 loop reads CASSSPGQANTGELFF. The CDR3 DNA reads TGTGCCAGCAGTTCCCCGGGACAGGCGAACACCGGGGAGCTGTTTTTT.

The chain carries TRBV6-1 and TRBJ1-1; D not resolved. Germline V gene data show CDR1 as MNHNS and CDR2 as SASEGT. Trimming stripped 2 bases from V and 4 bases from J, with 11 bases between. The CDR3 extends over 14 amino acids. The CDR3 region has the DNA TGTGCCAGCAGTGAACAACGGGGTAGCACTGAAGCTTTCTTT. Translating gives CASSEQRGSTEAFF.

This chain uses TRBV5-6 with TRBJ2-7; D unclear. Germline CDR1 is SGHDT and CDR2 is YYEEEE. This CDR3 has 13 residues. V lost 1 base, J lost 6 bases, and 11 bases lay in between. For the CDR3, the DNA is TGTGCCAGCAGCTTGACGGGTTTCGCCGAGCAGTACTTC. This sequence encodes CASSLTGFAEQYF.

The chain joins TRBV4-2 to TRBJ2-1; D is possibly TRBD2 (5 bases). From germline, CDR1 is LGHNA and CDR2 YNFKEQ. The CDR3 sequence is 12 residues long. Trimming left V 0 bases short and J 12 bases short, with 9 bases between. CDR3 nucleotides: TGTGCCAGCAGCCAAGAGGGCGCGGGGCAGTTCTTC. Residues: CASSQEGAGQFF.

This chain uses TRBV14 with TRBJ2-7; D might be TRBD1 (5 bases). The CDR3 covers 14 residues. Trimming removed 3 bases from V and 1 base from J, with 10 bases in between. Per germline, CDR1 SGHDN and CDR2 FVKESK. CDR3 bases: TGTGCCAGCAGCCAGAGAGACAGATCCTACGAGCAGTACTTC. It specifies CASSQRDRSYEQYF.

The CDR3 nucleotides read TGTGCCAGCAGCGCCGTCGACAGCCAGACATCCTACGAGCAGTACTTC. This encodes CASSAVDSQTSYEQYF. V gene TRBV11-1 combines with J gene TRBJ2-7; a possible D gene is TRBD1 (5 bases). V lost 5 bases and J 1 base, leaving 18 bases between the germline ends. CDR1 SGHAT and CDR2 FQDESV come from the germline V gene (reference sequence). This CDR3 spans 16 amino acids.

The rearrangement links TRBV2 to TRBJ2-5, with TRBD2 identical over 7 bases. V lost 4 bases and J lost 5; bases outside the gene matches: 4. Germline CDR1 SNHLY, CDR2 FYNNEI. This CDR3 contains 13 residues. The CDR3 DNA is TGTGCCAGCAGTGCGGGAGGTTTGGAGACCCAGTACTTC. It codes for CASSAGGLETQYF.

The chain combines TRBV4-1 with TRBJ1-5; D not certain. Trimming cost V 4 bases and J 6 bases, with 10 bases left between them. CDR1 and CDR2 (germline): MGHRA, YSYEKL. This CDR3 is 13 amino acids long. DNA of the CDR3: TGCGCCAGCAGCCCCCTCGTGAGTCAGCCCCAGCATTTT. This translates into CASSPLVSQPQHF.

The gene calls are TRBV10-1 and TRBJ1-1, with D possibly being TRBD1 (6 bases). The CDR3 contains 12 residues. Germline V lookup: CDR1 WNHNN, CDR2 SYGVQD (reference sequence). Trimming took off 5 bases at V and 7 bases at J, with 11 bases between the two ends. CDR3 protein: CASSRTEGEAFF. CDR3 nucleotides: TGCGCCAGCAGTCGGACAGAGGGTGAAGCTTTCTTT.

V usage is TRBV27 and J usage is TRBJ2-2, with 7 bases fitting TRBD2. The CDR3 consists of 17 residues. With V trimmed by 3 bases and J by 1 base, 8 bases remained unmatched. Germline V gene sequence: CDR1 MNHEY, CDR2 SMNVEV (reference sequence). The DNA for the CDR3 is TGTGCCAGCAGTTTTACCTTCGCGGGAGAGAACACCGGGGAGCTGTTTTTT. Amino acids: CASSFTFAGENTGELFF.

The gene calls are TRBV5-1 and TRBJ1-3, with 7 nucleotides matching TRBD1. The CDR3 contains 15 residues. The V gene's germline CDR1 is SGHRS and CDR2 YFSETQ. The J segment lost 6 bases and the V segment lost 4 bases, leaving 10 bases of the junction unmatched. The CDR3 loop is CASSAEGAGENTIYF. For the CDR3, the DNA is TGCGCCAGCAGCGCCGAGGGGGCTGGTGAAAACACCATATATTTT.

The chain recombines TRBV6-5 with TRBJ2-1; TRBD2 aligns across 12 bases. Germline V lookup: CDR1 MNHEY, CDR2 SVGAGI. The CDR3 extends over 15 amino acids. V dropped 2 bases and J dropped 4; count of bases not matched to a gene: 0. The CDR3 DNA sequence: TGTGCCAGCAGTTACGGACTAGCGGGGTACAATGAGCAGTTCTTC. It specifies CASSYGLAGYNEQFF.

The rearrangement links TRBV30 to TRBJ2-3, with TRBD1 matching 7 bases. Germline CDR1 GTSNPN, CDR2 SVGIG (reference sequence). CDR3 length equals 15 residues. The J segment lost 5 bases and the V segment lost 1 base, leaving 9 bases of the junction unmatched. The chain's CDR3 is CAWSALRTGGDTQYF. The CDR3 DNA reads TGTGCCTGGAGTGCTCTCAGGACAGGTGGAGATACGCAGTATTTT. The full variable domain, its missing parts supplied by reference TRBV30 and TRBJ2-3, is SQTIHQWPATLVQPVGSPLSLECTVEGTSNPNLYWYRQAAGRGLQLLFYSVGIGQISSEVPQNLSASRPQDRQFILSSKKLLLSDSGFYLCAWSALRTGGDTQYFGPGTRLTVL.

The rearrangement joins TRBV20-1 to TRBJ2-7; D is undetermined. The CDR3 runs 11 residues. Germline CDR1 reads DFQATT; CDR2 reads SNEGSKA (reference sequence). Trimming took 0 bases from V and 6 from J, leaving 6 bases between them. The CDR3 loop is CSARDGAEQYF. CDR3 DNA: TGCAGTGCTAGAGATGGAGCCGAGCAGTACTTC.

This CDR3 is CASSENPGSGDEQFF. The CDR3 DNA is TGTGCCAGCAGTGAGAACCCGGGGTCGGGTGATGAGCAGTTCTTC. This chain links TRBV6-1 with TRBJ2-1; D is possibly TRBD2 (5 bases). The length of the CDR3 is 15 residues. Germline values: CDR1 MNHNS, CDR2 SASEGT. Trimming stripped 3 bases from V and 8 bases from J, with 17 bases between.

This sequence joins TRBV18 and TRBJ1-1; D is unresolved. Germline assignment: CDR1 KGHSH and CDR2 LQKENI. The CDR3 length is 16 residues. Trimming stripped 3 bases from V and 3 bases from J, with 17 bases between. The CDR3: CASSPSQRNSDTEAFF. Here the CDR3 DNA reads TGTGCCAGCTCACCCTCCCAGAGAAACAGTGACACTGAAGCTTTCTTT.

The chain is built from TRBV28 and TRBJ2-7, with D unresolved. V dropped 5 bases and J dropped 0 bases, with 14 bases sitting between them. In germline, CDR1 is MDHEN, CDR2 SYDVKM. This CDR3 has 15 amino acids. CDR3 in DNA: TGTGCCAGCAGTCCCCCCGGTATTACCTCCTACGAGCAGTACTTC. As protein: CASSPPGITSYEQYF.

The V gene is TRBV19, the J gene TRBJ1-2; TRBD1 matches 7 bases. The J segment lost 0 bases and the V segment lost 3 bases, leaving 4 bases of the junction unmatched. There are 15 residues in the CDR3. Germline loops: CDR1 LNHDA, CDR2 SQIVND (reference sequence). The DNA of the CDR3 is TGTGCCAGTAGTATTCGGGACAGAGCTAACTATGGCTACACCTTC. Translated, it gives CASSIRDRANYGYTF.

V and J are TRBV7-3 and TRBJ2-3, with 8 bases identical to TRBD2. Germline V gene data show CDR1 as SGHTA and CDR2 as FQGTGA. CDR3 length: 16 amino acids. V shed 1 base, J shed 2 bases, and the junction held 5 bases outside the gene matches. Here the CDR3 reads CASSLRSGGHTDTQYF. DNA for the CDR3: TGTGCCAGCAGCTTAAGGAGCGGGGGCCACACAGATACGCAGTATTTT.

The chain links TRBV18 to TRBJ1-2; no definite D call. CDR3 length equals 18 residues. V lost 2 bases to trimming and J lost 4 bases, with 23 bases between them. Germline CDR1 and CDR2: KGHSH and LQKENI. The DNA for the CDR3 is TGTGCCAGCTCACCAGAGGGAAGGGCGCTAAATTTAGGCTATGGCTACACCTTC. Translation: CASSPEGRALNLGYGYTF.

The V and J genes are TRBV5-4 and TRBJ1-6; D not resolved. CDR1 is SGHNT, CDR2 YYREEE, per germline (reference sequence). Trimming shortened V by 1 base and J by 6 bases, and 11 bases separated the two germline ends. The CDR3 totals 15 residues. The CDR3 loop reads CASSLSGLSNSPLHF. The CDR3 coding sequence is TGTGCCAGCAGCTTGTCAGGCCTGAGTAATTCACCCCTCCACTTT.

The chain is built from TRBV11-3 and TRBJ2-1; TRBD1 aligns across 10 bases. Germline CDR1 reads SGHNT; CDR2 reads YENEEA. The CDR3 consists of 19 residues. Trimming took 1 base from V and 8 from J; bases not matched to a gene: 17. The CDR3 here is CASSLVSSMSGTGEDEQFF. The CDR3 nucleotides are TGTGCCAGCAGCTTAGTATCCTCAATGTCCGGGACAGGGGAGGATGAGCAGTTCTTC.

The CDR3 region is CDQGKNQPQHF. DNA of the CDR3: TGTGATCAGGGAAAGAATCAGCCCCAGCATTTT. The genes are TRBV6-1 and TRBJ1-5, with D maybe TRBD1 (5 bases). Germline lookup yields CDR1 MNHNS and CDR2 SASEGT. The CDR3 contains 11 residues.

This clone was picked up one time. The rearrangement uses TRBV11-2 and TRBJ2-2, with 7 bases that match TRBD1. The trim removed 2 bases at V and 8 bases at J, leaving 2 bases unmatched. CDR3 size: 13 residues. The germline V gene encodes CDR1 SGHAT and CDR2 FQNNGV. The CDR3 DNA is TGTGCCAGCAGCTTATGGACAGGAGGGGAGCTGTTTTTT. It is translated as CASSLWTGGELFF.